One and the same sample provided the 17 T cell receptor beta chains below, sequenced in a study of T-cell reconstitution after alpha-beta-depleted transplantation in children. Using unique molecular identifiers, the investigators prepared the TCRbeta library. MiXCR, applied by TCRdb to the PCR reads, yields one record per CDR3 protein. Of 490,000 or so distinct CDR3 sequences listed, roughly 10% were seen once; the top ten hold around 2.2%. Sequences were derived from PBMCs, sampled before TCRalphabeta/CD19-depleted stem cell transplant. Receptor source: a child under 10 years old with inherited bone marrow failure, due to receive a stem cell transplant.

This clonotype was observed many times. The chain employs TRBV5-1 and TRBJ2-3; D gene unclear. Per the germline V gene, CDR1 is SGHRS and CDR2 is YFSETQ. This CDR3 is 15 amino acids long. Trimming pared 1 base from V and 1 base from J, leaving 10 bases between. The CDR3 DNA sequence: TGCGCCAGCAGCTTGCTGTCAGGTGGCACAGATACGCAGTATTTT. The encoded protein is CASSLLSGGTDTQYF.

This clonotype was counted at least ten times. The J gene is TRBJ2-7, the V gene TRBV7-9; TRBD1 or TRBD2 may be the D gene (5 bases each). The germline V gene encodes CDR1 SEHNR and CDR2 FQNEAQ (reference sequence). With 5 bases removed from V and 4 bases from J, the gap between germline ends came to 12 bases. There are 13 residues in the CDR3. CDR3 region: CASSRDGTYEQYF. CDR3 DNA sequence: TGTGCCAGCAGCAGGGACGGAACTTACGAGCAGTACTTC.

In its sample, this clonotype was seen many times. The chain has TRBV28 and TRBJ2-7; 8 bases map to TRBD2. The length of the CDR3 is 15 residues. V shed 6 bases, J shed 2 bases, and the junction held 9 bases outside the gene matches. Per the germline V gene, CDR1 is MDHEN and CDR2 is SYDVKM. CDR3 protein: CASRWTTSAPYEQYF. The CDR3 nucleotides are TGTGCCAGCAGATGGACGACTAGCGCACCCTACGAGCAGTACTTC.

Many counts were recorded for this clonotype. This rearrangement joins TRBV28 to TRBJ2-5; weak D call: TRBD2 (6 bases). Germline CDR1 is MDHEN and CDR2 is SYDVKM. The CDR3 contains 14 residues. The V end lost 3 bases, the J end lost 5 bases, and 13 bases lay between the germline ends. The CDR3 sequence is CASSFAGSWETQYF. DNA of the CDR3: TGTGCCAGCAGTTTTGCGGGATCTTGGGAGACCCAGTACTTC.

The sample holds many counts of this clonotype. V is TRBV10-3 and J is TRBJ2-3, with D tentatively TRBD1 or TRBD2 (6 bases each). CDR3 length equals 15 residues. Trimming left V 7 bases short and J 3 bases short, with 17 bases between. Germline V gives CDR1 ENHRY, CDR2 SYGVKD. The CDR3 DNA reads as TGTGCCATCAAGCAAGGCACAGGGAGGACAGATACGCAGTATTTT. Translating it yields CAIKQGTGRTDTQYF.

The table lists this clonotype with many counts. This rearrangement joins TRBV24-1 to TRBJ2-1; D is perhaps TRBD1 (5 bases). The V and J ends lost 0 bases and 4 bases respectively, with 12 bases between them. The CDR3 runs to 16 residues. The V gene's germline CDR1 is KGHDR and CDR2 SFDVKD. The CDR3 DNA follows: TGTGCCACCAGTGATTTGGCCAGGGTGGGATACAATGAGCAGTTCTTC. Encoded protein: CATSDLARVGYNEQFF.

In its sample, this clonotype was seen a few times. The chain employs TRBV20-1 and TRBJ2-1, with a tentative D call TRBD2 (6 bases). Trimming pared 2 bases from V and 0 bases from J, leaving 14 bases between. CDR1 is DFQATT, CDR2 SNEGSKA, per germline (reference sequence). This CDR3 has 16 residues. The CDR3 region is CSARSSVKSSYNEQFF. CDR3 nucleotide sequence: TGCAGTGCTAGATCTAGCGTAAAGAGCTCCTACAATGAGCAGTTCTTC.

Many counts were recorded for this clonotype. The chain is built from TRBV5-1 and TRBJ2-4, with 11 nucleotides matching TRBD2. With 2 bases clipped from V and 5 bases from J, the junction kept 3 bases outside the gene matches. The CDR3 spans 15 residues. The V gene's germline CDR1 is SGHRS and CDR2 YFSETQ. The CDR3 loop reads CASSFSGRAQNIQYF. The CDR3 DNA sequence: TGCGCCAGCAGCTTTAGCGGGAGGGCCCAAAACATTCAGTACTTC.

A few counts support this clonotype. V and J are TRBV5-1 and TRBJ2-1, with D perhaps TRBD2 (5 bases). Germline lookup yields CDR1 SGHRS and CDR2 YFSETQ. Trimming cost V 6 bases and J 7 bases, with 17 bases left between them. There are 14 residues in the CDR3. The CDR3 here is CASTESPGGNEQFF. CDR3 sequence (DNA): TGCGCCAGCACGGAAAGCCCGGGCGGGAATGAGCAGTTCTTC.

This clonotype was observed many times. The J gene is TRBJ1-5, the V gene TRBV28; 7 nucleotides agree with TRBD1. The CDR3 spans 18 residues. V trimming: 6 bases; J trimming: 4 bases; junction bases outside the gene matches: 18. The germline gives CDR1 MDHEN, CDR2 SYDVKM. In DNA, the CDR3 is TGTGCCAGCAGACTCCGACAGGGACCCTTTTTAGATAATCAGCCCCAGCATTTT. This sequence encodes CASRLRQGPFLDNQPQHF. The whole variable domain, filled in from reference TRBV28 and TRBJ1-5, reads DVKVTQSSRYLVKRTGEKVFLECVQDMDHENMFWYRQDPGLGLRLIYFSYDVKMKEKGDIPEGYSVSREKKERFSLILESASTNQTSMYLCASRLRQGPFLDNQPQHFGDGTRLSIL.

Ten or more counts support this clonotype. J is TRBJ2-4 and V is TRBV2, with 9 bases identical to TRBD1. Germline-derived CDR1 and CDR2 are SNHLY and FYNNEI. The CDR3 length is 14 residues. J gave up 1 base and V 11 bases, and 6 bases lay outside the gene matches. The CDR3 here is CAPRTGVAKNIQYF. CDR3 bases: TGTGCCCCCCGGACAGGGGTGGCCAAAAACATTCAGTACTTC. Supplemented by reference TRBV2 and TRBJ2-4, the full variable domain reads EPEVTQTPSHQVTQMGQEVILRCVPISNHLYFYWYRQILGQKVEFLVSFYNNEISEKSEIFDDQFSVERPDGSNFTLKIRSTKLEDSAMYFCAPRTGVAKNIQYFGAGTRLSVL.

There are many counts of this clonotype. The V and J genes are TRBV30 and TRBJ2-1; the D is unclear. The CDR3 runs to 14 residues. Trimming cost V 1 base and J 0 bases, with 7 bases left between them. Germline CDR1 reads GTSNPN; CDR2 reads SVGIG (reference sequence). CDR3 loop: CAWSGLTSYNEQFF. The CDR3 nucleotides read TGTGCCTGGAGTGGACTGACCTCCTACAATGAGCAGTTCTTC.

There are many counts of this clonotype. The chain combines TRBV5-1 with TRBJ2-1, with unresolved D. Germline V CDR1 and CDR2: SGHRS, YFSETQ. This CDR3 is 15 amino acids long. The V gene lost 0 bases and the J gene lost 2 bases, with 9 bases spanning the gap. DNA of the CDR3: TGCGCCAGCAGCTTGGAACTACTAACCTACAATGAGCAGTTCTTC. The encoded protein is CASSLELLTYNEQFF.

This clonotype was seen repeatedly, ten times or more. The V and J genes are TRBV7-9 and TRBJ2-4; no firm D call. CDR3 length equals 11 residues. Trimming stripped 1 base from V and 7 bases from J, with 2 bases between. CDR1 and CDR2 from the germline V gene are SEHNR and FQNEAQ (reference sequence). The CDR3 reads CASSLENIQYF. As DNA, the CDR3 is TGTGCCAGCAGCTTAGAGAACATTCAGTACTTC.

This clonotype was counted many times. This chain links TRBV24-1 with TRBJ2-5; 8 nucleotides line up with TRBD2. Losses at the gene ends were 4 bases for V and 4 bases for J; bases not matched to a gene: 7. The CDR3 covers 15 residues. CDR1 KGHDR and CDR2 SFDVKD come from the germline V gene. The CDR3 spells CATSDPGRAGETQYF. The CDR3 DNA sequence: TGTGCCACCAGTGACCCCGGGAGGGCCGGAGAGACCCAGTACTTC.

This clonotype showed up many times. The chain joins TRBV12-3 or TRBV12-4 to TRBJ2-2; D is ambiguous. This CDR3 spans 13 amino acids. The germline V and J ends were trimmed by 6 bases and 4 bases, with 9 bases remaining between them. CDR3 sequence (DNA): TGTGCCAGCAGGCTGGCCCTCACCGGGGAGCTGTTTTTT. Amino acid sequence: CASRLALTGELFF.

The CDR3 is CSAQRDRDSEAFF. DNA of the CDR3: TGCAGCGCCCAGCGGGACAGAGACTCTGAAGCTTTCTTT. V usage is TRBV29-1 and J usage is TRBJ1-1; 7 positions match TRBD1. Trimming cost V 7 bases and J 6 bases; bases outside gene matches: 11. The CDR3 runs to 13 residues. CDR1 and CDR2 (germline): SQVTM, ANQGSEA.